Following are 8 T cell receptor beta chains from one sample sequenced in a study of Ad26.COV2.S vaccination and SARS-CoV-2 variants. Clones were read by immunoSEQ multiplex PCR, and TCRdb kept only the in-frame ones, dropping some. The sample includes a few hundred thousand clones, around four fifths of them seen just once. Treatment meaning: some 20 received Ad26.COV2.S at low or high dose, single or two shots; about 5 received placebo; per-sample allocation not given. After the first vaccine or placebo injection, samples were drawn on day 63. The sample in question was peripheral blood, obtained in a trial of Ad26.COV2.S vaccine versus placebo. These TCRs come from a person between 18 and 59 years old who received the Ad26.COV2.S COVID-19 vaccine or a placebo.

The chain couples TRBV5-4 to TRBJ2-1; 8 nucleotides line up with TRBD1. This CDR3 has 15 residues. CDR1 is SGHNT and CDR2 is YYREEE in the germline V gene (reference sequence). Trimming at V came to 4 bases and at J to 2 bases, leaving 5 bases not matched to a gene. CDR3: CASSTGQGPYNEQFF. As DNA, the CDR3 is TGTGCCAGCAGCACCGGACAGGGACCCTACAATGAGCAGTTCTTC. Together with reference TRBV5-4 and TRBJ2-1, the CDR3 gives the full variable domain: ETGVTQSPTHLIKTRGQQVTLRCSSQSGHNTVSWYQQALGQGPQFIFQYYREEENGRGNFPPRFSGLQFPNYSSELNVNALELDDSALYLCASSTGQGPYNEQFFGPGTRLTVL.

The rearrangement joins TRBV7-9 to TRBJ2-2; D gene unclear. Trimming pared 1 base from V and 5 bases from J, leaving 8 bases between. Germline loops: CDR1 SEHNR, CDR2 FQNEAQ (reference sequence). The CDR3 has 14 amino acids. In nucleotides, the CDR3 is TGTGCCAGCAGCTTAGAGACGGAGACCGGGGAGCTGTTTTTT. Its protein is CASSLETETGELFF.

This clone was seen a single time. The chain is built from TRBV6-5 and TRBJ2-1; TRBD2 matches 9 bases. With V trimmed by 4 bases and J by 7 bases, 8 bases remained unmatched. Germline V CDR1 and CDR2: MNHEY, SVGAGI. The CDR3 runs to 15 residues. CDR3 region: CASSFGGRAVNEQFF. In nucleotides, the CDR3 is TGTGCCAGCAGTTTTGGCGGGAGGGCCGTGAATGAGCAGTTCTTC.

This chain connects TRBV25-1 to TRBJ2-6; D gene unclear. CDR1 and CDR2 from the germline V gene are MGHDK and SYGVNS. This CDR3 spans 12 amino acids. Trimming shortened V by 8 bases and J by 0 bases, and 2 bases separated the two germline ends. The CDR3 DNA reads TGTGCCAGCGGCTCTGGGGCCAACGTCCTGACTTTC. This sequence encodes CASGSGANVLTF.

The chain combines TRBV9 with TRBJ2-1; 11 bases agree with TRBD2. Germline CDR1 SGDLS, CDR2 YYNGEE. The CDR3 contains 21 residues. J was trimmed by 2 bases and V by 3 bases; bases with no gene match: 19. The CDR3 DNA follows: TGTGCCAGCAGCGGATTATCAGGGGAACTTAGCGGGAGGGGAACCTACAATGAGCAGTTCTTC. Its translation: CASSGLSGELSGRGTYNEQFF.

This rearrangement joins TRBV28 to TRBJ1-3; D not resolved. V was trimmed by 3 bases and J by 4 bases, leaving 16 bases between them. Germline V lookup: CDR1 MDHEN, CDR2 SYDVKM. The CDR3 has 16 amino acids. The CDR3 coding sequence is TGTGCCAGCAGTTTGGTCGGACGGACGCCCGGAAACACCATATATTTT. Protein: CASSLVGRTPGNTIYF.

This clone appeared a single time. V and J are TRBV4-1 and TRBJ1-1; D is uncertain. Trimming stripped 0 bases from V and 0 bases from J, with 14 bases between. In germline, CDR1 is MGHRA, CDR2 YSYEKL. This CDR3 spans 17 amino acids. CDR3 sequence reads: CASSQEPPGPLNTEAFF. Here the CDR3 DNA reads TGCGCCAGCAGCCAAGAGCCGCCAGGTCCCCTGAACACTGAAGCTTTCTTT.

The chain links TRBV7-3 to TRBJ1-1; possible D gene TRBD1, 5 bases. CDR3 length equals 12 residues. Trimming stripped 5 bases from V and 1 base from J, with 5 bases between. The germline CDR1 and CDR2 sequences are SGHTA and FQGTGA. CDR3 bases: TGTGCCAGCAGCACAGGGAACACTGAAGCTTTCTTT. It yields the protein CASSTGNTEAFF.